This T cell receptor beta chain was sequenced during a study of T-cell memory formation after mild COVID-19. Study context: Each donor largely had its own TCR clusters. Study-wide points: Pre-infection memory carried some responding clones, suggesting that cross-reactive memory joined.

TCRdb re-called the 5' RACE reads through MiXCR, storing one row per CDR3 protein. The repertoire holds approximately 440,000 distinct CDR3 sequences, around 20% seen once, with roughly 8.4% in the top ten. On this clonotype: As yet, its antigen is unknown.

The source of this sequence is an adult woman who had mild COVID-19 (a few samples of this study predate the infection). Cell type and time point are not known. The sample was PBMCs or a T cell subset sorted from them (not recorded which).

CDR3 coding DNA: TGTGCCAGCAGTGGTTCTAGGACGCTGTTTTTT. This encodes CASSGSRTLFF. The rearrangement links TRBV6-1 to TRBJ2-2; D gene ambiguous. V was shortened by 4 bases and J by 13 bases, with 10 bases between the two germline ends. The V gene's germline CDR1 is MNHNS and CDR2 SASEGT. The CDR3 is 11 amino acids.